The 16 T cell receptor beta chains listed next were all sequenced from one sample in a study of T cells in Graves' hyperthyroidism and ophthalmopathy. Amplified TCR beta CDR3 regions derived from RNA transcripts. Using the HTBI primer set, a first-round RT-PCR was run on the TCR CDR3. TCRdb reanalysed the multiplex PCR reads using MiXCR and keeps one entry per CDR3 protein. The repertoire includes more than 300,000 distinct CDR3 sequences, more than 11% of them detected once, and around 23% sits in the top ten. Sequenced: blood. These receptors originate from a woman between 25 and 40 years old with Graves' hyperthyroidism.

At least ten counts were recorded for this clonotype. This chain connects TRBV2 to TRBJ2-7; D uncertain. Deletions cut 6 bases from V and 1 base from J, with 10 bases between. Germline-derived CDR1 and CDR2 are SNHLY and FYNNEI. The CDR3 contains 13 residues. CDR3 sequence (DNA): TGTGCCAGCAGGCCTCCTTCGTCCTACGAGCAGTACTTC. Its protein is CASRPPSSYEQYF.

This clonotype showed up many times. The rearrangement joins TRBV12-3 or TRBV12-4 to TRBJ2-5; D remains unclear. The CDR3 is 15 amino acids. Trimming left V 1 base short and J 1 base short, with 10 bases between. The CDR3 nucleotides are TGTGCCAGCAGTTTAGAAGGGCGCGTCCAAGAGACCCAGTACTTC. Amino acids: CASSLEGRVQETQYF.

This clonotype appeared many times. The chain is built from TRBV28 and TRBJ1-5, with a possible D match to TRBD1 (5 bases). In germline, CDR1 is MDHEN, CDR2 SYDVKM. CDR3 length equals 15 residues. Trimming stripped 7 bases from V and 0 bases from J, with 13 bases between. The CDR3 protein is CASNVGQTSNQPQHF. Written as DNA, the CDR3 is TGTGCCAGCAACGTCGGACAAACTAGCAATCAGCCCCAGCATTTT.

This clonotype came up many times. The chain couples TRBV12-3 or TRBV12-4 to TRBJ2-5, with D possibly being TRBD2 (5 bases). CDR3 length: 14 residues. Trimming left V 6 bases short and J 7 bases short, with 18 bases between. The CDR3 nucleotides are TGTGCCAGCAGCCCGGGATCTGCCTGGGGGACCCAGTACTTC. Translation gives CASSPGSAWGTQYF.

The chain links TRBV6-1 to TRBJ2-2, with D perhaps TRBD1 or TRBD2 (7 bases each). V was cut by 5 bases and J by 5 bases, with 15 bases left in between. Germline V gene lookup returns CDR1 MNHNS and CDR2 SASEGT. The length of the CDR3 is 15 residues. The CDR3 DNA sequence: TGTGCCAGCAGTTTGGGAGGGGGCCGAACCGGGGAGCTGTTTTTT. Protein product: CASSLGGGRTGELFF.

The chain carries TRBV11-2 and TRBJ1-6; D is unresolved. This CDR3 is 11 amino acids long. Trimming removed 2 bases from V and 9 bases from J, with 2 bases in between. Per the germline V gene, CDR1 is SGHAT and CDR2 is FQNNGV. The CDR3 here is CASSLSSPLHF. The CDR3 bases are TGTGCCAGCAGCTTAAGTTCACCCCTCCACTTT.

This clonotype has at least ten counts. V and J are TRBV19 and TRBJ1-5; D gene uncertain. The CDR3 length is 15 residues. V lost 5 bases, J lost 2 bases, and 13 bases lay in between. CDR1 and CDR2 (germline): LNHDA, SQIVND (reference sequence). CDR3 residues: CASSEPVLGNQPQHF. The DNA of the CDR3 is TGTGCCAGTAGTGAACCAGTCTTAGGCAATCAGCCCCAGCATTTT.

The chain links TRBV5-5 to TRBJ2-4; maybe TRBD2 (5 bases). The germline V gene encodes CDR1 SGHKS and CDR2 YYEKEE (reference sequence). The CDR3 has 15 amino acids. Trimming removed 3 bases from V and 0 bases from J, with 10 bases in between. This chain's CDR3 is CASSYGGLAKNIQYF. CDR3 nucleotide sequence: TGTGCCAGCAGCTATGGCGGACTAGCCAAAAACATTCAGTACTTC.

In its sample, this clonotype was seen a few times. V is TRBV30 and J is TRBJ2-2, with D possibly matching TRBD1 (6 bases). From germline, CDR1 is GTSNPN and CDR2 SVGIG (reference sequence). The CDR3 has 15 amino acids. V lost 3 bases to trimming and J lost 5 bases, with 16 bases between them. CDR3 amino acids: CAWRFPGTITGELFF. DNA of the CDR3: TGTGCCTGGAGGTTTCCCGGGACAATAACCGGGGAGCTGTTTTTT.

The rearrangement links TRBV11-2 to TRBJ2-7; D is unresolved. Trimming cost V 1 base and J 7 bases, with 5 bases left between them. This CDR3 has 11 amino acids. The germline CDR1 and CDR2 sequences are SGHAT and FQNNGV. The CDR3 nucleotides read TGTGCCAGCAGCTTAGCCTGGGAGCAGTACTTC. Encoded protein: CASSLAWEQYF. The full variable domain, in which reference TRBV11-2 and TRBJ2-7 provide the parts outside the CDR3, is EAGVAQSPRYKIIEKRQSVAFWCNPISGHATLYWYQQILGQGPKLLIQFQNNGVVDDSQLPKDRFSAERLKGVDSTLKIQPAKLEDSAVYLCASSLAWEQYFGPGTRLTVT.

This chain joins TRBV19 and TRBJ2-1, with 9 bases matching TRBD1. CDR3 length equals 15 residues. The ends lost 3 bases at V and 4 bases at J; junction bases unmatched: 4. Looked up from germline, CDR1 is LNHDA and CDR2 is SQIVND (reference sequence). CDR3 sequence: CASSIAGQGYNEQFF. The CDR3 coding sequence is TGTGCCAGTAGTATCGCGGGACAGGGTTACAATGAGCAGTTCTTC.

The CDR3 protein is CSAGTGDIYEQYF. The CDR3 bases are TGCAGTGCAGGGACAGGAGATATCTACGAGCAGTACTTC. V usage is TRBV20-1 and J usage is TRBJ2-7, with 8 bases matching TRBD1. In germline, CDR1 is DFQATT, CDR2 SNEGSKA (reference sequence). V dropped 6 bases and J dropped 3; count of bases not matched to a gene: 7. This CDR3 is 13 amino acids long.

This clonotype was seen more than once but under ten times. The chain is built from TRBV19 and TRBJ2-5; D call uncertain. The CDR3 covers 14 residues. V dropped 5 bases and J dropped 4 bases, with 14 bases sitting between them. Per the germline V gene, CDR1 is LNHDA and CDR2 is SQIVND (reference sequence). The CDR3: CASSQSPPRETQYF. In DNA, the CDR3 is TGTGCCAGTAGTCAGAGTCCTCCCCGAGAGACCCAGTACTTC.

This clonotype was seen a few times. J is TRBJ2-1 and V is TRBV9, with D possibly being TRBD2 (5 bases). This CDR3 comprises 14 residues. Germline lookup yields CDR1 SGDLS and CDR2 YYNGEE. Trimming stripped 4 bases from V and 9 bases from J, with 17 bases between. The CDR3 is CASSIDPTRIEQFF. As DNA, the CDR3 is TGTGCCAGCAGCATAGACCCTACTAGGATTGAGCAGTTCTTC. Looking up the rest from reference TRBV9 and TRBJ2-1 gives the full variable domain: DSGVTQTPKHLITATGQRVTLRCSPRSGDLSVYWYQQSLDQGLQFLIQYYNGEERAKGNILERFSAQQFPDLHSELNLSSLELGDSALYFCASSIDPTRIEQFFGPGTRLTVL.

This clonotype was counted at least ten times. This chain joins TRBV12-3 or TRBV12-4 and TRBJ2-5, with a weak D call TRBD2 (6 bases). The CDR3 length is 15 residues. V lost 3 bases, J lost 4 bases, and 15 bases lay in between. The CDR3 DNA sequence: TGTGCCAGCAGTTTCGGACCTGCGGGACGAGAGACCCAGTACTTC. Amino acid sequence: CASSFGPAGRETQYF.

This clonotype was picked up many times. This chain links TRBV28 with TRBJ1-2; TRBD1 aligns across 8 bases. From germline, CDR1 is MDHEN and CDR2 SYDVKM. The CDR3 is made up of 14 amino acids. The ends lost 8 bases at V and 0 bases at J; junction bases unmatched: 5. DNA of the CDR3: TGTGCCAGCGCAGGACAGGGTCCTAACTATGGCTACACCTTC. Its protein is CASAGQGPNYGYTF.